These 6 T cell receptor beta chains were sequenced from one sample in a study of PD-L1 blockade in urothelial cancer. Time point in this sample: peripheral blood 6 weeks after treatment start. Only in-frame clones appear in the TCRdb table, and some are missing; sequencing was by immunoSEQ multiplex PCR. The sample has 75,000 to 100,000 clones, 75% to 90% seen once; the top ten hold approximately 8.4%. The sequences come from PBMCs, collected around atezolizumab (anti-PD-L1) treatment. The source of these receptors is a man in his 70s with urothelial cancer.

This clone was seen only a few times. This chain uses TRBV19 with TRBJ2-7; D possibly corresponds to TRBD2 (6 bases). The ends were cut back, 0 bases at V and 2 bases at J, with 11 bases in the middle. The CDR3 has 15 amino acids. CDR1 and CDR2 from the germline V gene are LNHDA and SQIVND (reference sequence). CDR3 region: CASSIEGGSTYEQYF. The CDR3 region has the DNA TGTGCCAGTAGTATAGAGGGAGGATCTACCTACGAGCAGTACTTC.

The chain has TRBV5-1 and TRBJ2-7, with D maybe TRBD1 (5 bases). The ends were cut back, 2 bases at V and 2 bases at J, with 8 bases in the middle. CDR3 size: 13 residues. Germline V gene sequence: CDR1 SGHRS, CDR2 YFSETQ. The CDR3 DNA reads TGCGCCAGCAGCTTTCAGGGAACCTACGAGCAGTACTTC. It translates to CASSFQGTYEQYF.

The chain combines TRBV19 with TRBJ2-5; D is possibly TRBD2 (6 bases). Germline V gene data show CDR1 as LNHDA and CDR2 as SQIVND (reference sequence). This CDR3 spans 13 amino acids. V was cut by 9 bases and J by 4 bases, with 15 bases left in between. The CDR3 coding sequence is TGTGCCAGCTCCGGGACTCTCCTAGAGACCCAGTACTTC. Translated, it gives CASSGTLLETQYF.

The gene calls are TRBV14 and TRBJ2-7; TRBD2 aligns across 11 bases. The trim removed 7 bases at V and 2 bases at J, leaving 4 bases unmatched. CDR1 SGHDN and CDR2 FVKESK come from the germline V gene. The CDR3 extends over 14 amino acids. CDR3 DNA sequence: TGTGCCAGCACCCATAGCGGGGGGGCCTACGAGCAGTACTTC. It codes for CASTHSGGAYEQYF.

The gene calls are TRBV11-3 and TRBJ1-1, with 11 bases lining up with TRBD1. Losses at the gene ends were 5 bases for V and 3 bases for J; bases not matched to a gene: 8. Per the germline V gene, CDR1 is SGHNT and CDR2 is YENEEA. This CDR3 comprises 16 residues. The CDR3 loop reads CASSRGQGVGDTEAFF. The CDR3 coding sequence is TGTGCCAGCAGCCGGGGACAGGGGGTCGGCGACACTGAAGCTTTCTTT.

The chain recombines TRBV19 with TRBJ2-2, with 13 bases fitting TRBD2. The CDR3 has 18 amino acids. Germline CDR1 is LNHDA and CDR2 is SQIVND (reference sequence). Losses at the gene ends were 7 bases for V and 0 bases for J; bases not matched to a gene: 8. CDR3 in DNA: TGTGCCAGTAAATCCGGACTAGCGGGAGTTTCGAACACCGGGGAGCTGTTTTTT. Its translation: CASKSGLAGVSNTGELFF.